The present T cell receptor (beta chain) was sequenced within a study of post-analysis software for immune sequencing data. The CDR3 loop spans 14 amino acids. Trimming took 1 base from V and 6 from J, leaving 13 bases between them. Germline-derived CDR1 and CDR2 are DFQATT and SNEGSKA (reference sequence). Overall study results and limits: A handful of TRBV segments were more frequent in patients than controls; TRBV5-6, TRBV5-1 and TRBV20-1 belonged to this group. Significantly lower normalized Chao1 diversity was found in patients with multiple sclerosis relative to controls.

Turning to this clonotype: Its target is not known.

Unique-molecular-identifier-tagged TCR beta cDNA libraries were used. Each batch of about 0.95 to 11 million T cells produced roughly 0.5 million cDNA molecules. One entry per CDR3 protein, called by TCRdb with MiXCR from the PCR reads. The sample carries 600,000 to 750,000 distinct CDR3 sequences, 55% to 70% recorded once. The V and J genes are TRBV20-1 and TRBJ2-1; maybe TRBD2 (6 bases). The sequence was collected from a girl aged 2 to 10 with multiple sclerosis. The sample was blood. The CDR3: CSARARDWFNEQFF. The CDR3, as DNA: TGCAGTGCTAGAGCCCGGGACTGGTTCAATGAGCAGTTCTTC.